A selection of T cell receptor beta chains follows, all from one sample in a study of shared clonotypes between healthy human individuals. Profiled with immunoSEQ multiplex PCR; TCRdb holds only in-frame clones, not every one. This sample has millions of clones, with approximately 95% found just once. The sample taken for sequencing was naive CD8+ T cells sorted from blood. The source of these receptors is a man aged 18 to 35 in good health. CDR3s leave out the opening cysteine and the closing phenylalanine or tryptophan. A D gene is named only where the DNA matches it firmly.

J gene: TRBJ2-2
D gene: TRBD1
V gene: TRBV4-1
CDR3 protein: ASSESTGGANTGELF

J gene: TRBJ1-1
D gene: -
V gene: TRBV19
CDR3 protein: ATFGAVEAF

J gene: TRBJ2-1
D gene: -
V gene: TRBV10-3
CDR3 protein: AISESTYNEQF

J gene: TRBJ2-1
D gene: TRBD2
V gene: TRBV2
CDR3 protein: ASIYLGLAEESSYNEQF

J gene: TRBJ2-7
D gene: TRBD2
V gene: TRBV4-3
CDR3 protein: ASSLDRRAGLAVYEQY

J gene: TRBJ1-2
D gene: -
V gene: TRBV5-1
CDR3 protein: ASSLVPPGSPTL

J gene: TRBJ2-4
D gene: -
V gene: TRBV4-3
CDR3 protein: ASSHWMEGRAKNIQY

J gene: TRBJ2-1
D gene: -
V gene: TRBV7-2
CDR3 protein: ASSSPGSYNEQF

J gene: TRBJ2-7
D gene: -
V gene: TRBV29-1
CDR3 protein: SVVRSLTYEQY

J gene: TRBJ2-7
D gene: -
V gene: TRBV2
CDR3 protein: ASSESYNEQY

J gene: TRBJ2-3
D gene: -
V gene: TRBV7-2
CDR3 protein: ASSLTPGHTDTQY

J gene: TRBJ2-1
D gene: TRBD2
V gene: TRBV25-1
CDR3 protein: ASSEGLAPYNEQF

J gene: TRBJ2-7
D gene: -
V gene: TRBV30
CDR3 protein: AWSDHGGSYEQY

J gene: TRBJ1-4
D gene: -
V gene: TRBV15
CDR3 protein: ATSPMGGDIEKLF

J gene: TRBJ1-3
D gene: TRBD1
V gene: TRBV5-6
CDR3 protein: ASSLAADRAGNTIY

J gene: TRBJ2-3
D gene: -
V gene: TRBV4-3
CDR3 protein: ASSQDLSVGGSTDTQY

J gene: TRBJ2-3
D gene: TRBD1
V gene: TRBV11-2
CDR3 protein: ASSPDRGAQDTQY

J gene: TRBJ1-3
D gene: TRBD1
V gene: TRBV7-9
CDR3 protein: ASTGGGNTIY

J gene: TRBJ2-3
D gene: TRBD1
V gene: TRBV27
CDR3 protein: ASRIVLRDRGVGTDTQY

J gene: TRBJ2-7
D gene: -
V gene: TRBV30
CDR3 protein: AWSVPENYEQY

J gene: TRBJ2-1
D gene: -
V gene: TRBV10-2
CDR3 protein: ASRDPGEQF

J gene: TRBJ1-4
D gene: TRBD1
V gene: TRBV5-4
CDR3 protein: ASSFTGATNEKLF

J gene: TRBJ1-1
D gene: -
V gene: TRBV11-3
CDR3 protein: ASSLGAGPGNTEAF

J gene: TRBJ2-7
D gene: -
V gene: TRBV10-3
CDR3 protein: AISESIMGTYEQY

J gene: TRBJ2-7
D gene: -
V gene: TRBV11-2
CDR3 protein: ASSLGGQSSYEQY

J gene: TRBJ2-5
D gene: TRBD2
V gene: TRBV5-4
CDR3 protein: ASSLGVAGGPGETQY

J gene: TRBJ2-3
D gene: TRBD2
V gene: TRBV9
CDR3 protein: ASSVAGGGTTDTQY

J gene: TRBJ2-7
D gene: -
V gene: TRBV2
CDR3 protein: ASSEGPEQY

J gene: TRBJ2-7
D gene: -
V gene: TRBV30
CDR3 protein: AWKVAAGASYEQY

J gene: TRBJ2-1
D gene: TRBD2
V gene: TRBV5-1
CDR3 protein: ASSLAGGQDNEQF

J gene: TRBJ1-1
D gene: -
V gene: TRBV6-1
CDR3 protein: ASSLFVSTEAF

J gene: TRBJ2-5
D gene: -
V gene: TRBV30
CDR3 protein: AWSSTGATGETQY

J gene: TRBJ1-2
D gene: -
V gene: TRBV11-2
CDR3 protein: ASSLGIYGYT

J gene: TRBJ1-1
D gene: -
V gene: TRBV29-1
CDR3 protein: SVGDLNTEAF

J gene: TRBJ2-1
D gene: TRBD2
V gene: TRBV27
CDR3 protein: ASSLSREGRNEQF

J gene: TRBJ2-7
D gene: -
V gene: TRBV6-6
CDR3 protein: ASSSSYYEQY

J gene: TRBJ2-5
D gene: TRBD1
V gene: TRBV2
CDR3 protein: ASSVSRTGGLRGETQY

J gene: TRBJ2-7
D gene: -
V gene: TRBV9
CDR3 protein: ASSVGGVPYEQY

J gene: TRBJ1-6
D gene: -
V gene: TRBV7-9
CDR3 protein: ASSTTEAAYNSPLH

J gene: TRBJ2-5
D gene: TRBD2
V gene: TRBV7-7
CDR3 protein: ASSLAPLAGGIQETQY

J gene: TRBJ2-1
D gene: -
V gene: TRBV23-1
CDR3 protein: ASSHPLQF

J gene: TRBJ1-3
D gene: -
V gene: TRBV5-6
CDR3 protein: ASSPGGGTGNTIY

J gene: TRBJ1-2
D gene: TRBD1
V gene: TRBV13
CDR3 protein: ASSTGQANYGYT